Listed below are T cell receptor beta chains from one sample, sequenced in a study of cytomegalovirus exposure and HLA in healthy donors. Profiling relied on immunoSEQ multiplex PCR, and the TCRdb table lists in-frame clones only, not all of them. The data show approximately 130,000 clones, approximately 81% seen once. Source material: PBMCs. The receptors were sampled from a man aged 18-30 years in good health and CMV-seronegative. Both conserved end residues are part of each CDR3. A D gene is named only where the DNA matches it firmly. Where a row states a size, it is once, few, many or the class of an expanded clone; other rows omit it.

TRBV7-6	NA	TRBJ1-5	TRBD1	TGTGCCAGCAGCTCATTTCAGGGGGGTAGCAATCAGCCCCAGCATTTT	CASSSFQGGSNQPQHF
TRBV6-5	NA	TRBJ2-5	NA	TGTGCCAGCAGTTACCCGAGCGCCGGAATGCAAGAGACCCAGTACTTC	CASSYPSAGMQETQYF
TRBV14	NA	TRBJ1-3	NA	TGTGCCAGCAGCCAAGTATCAGGGTCTGGAAACACCATATATTTT	CASSQVSGSGNTIYF
TRBV7-2	once	TRBJ1-2	TRBD1	TGTGCCAGCAGCCCCGGAGGACAGGGGGCCATTGGCTACACCTTC	CASSPGGQGAIGYTF
TRBV5-6	NA	TRBJ1-2	NA	TGTGCCAGCAGCGTATCTAACTATGGCTACACCTTC	CASSVSNYGYTF
TRBV19	few	TRBJ1-5	NA	TGTGCCAGTAGTTACGCAGGTAGTCCCCAGCATTTT	CASSYAGSPQHF
TRBV11-2	NA	TRBJ2-7	NA	TGTGCCAGCAGCTTAGGTTCGGGTTTATACGAGCAGTACTTC	CASSLGSGLYEQYF
TRBV9	NA	TRBJ1-1	NA	TGTGCCAGCAGCCCCAACCTAGCAGCGAACACTGAAGCTTTCTTT	CASSPNLAANTEAFF
TRBV2	NA	TRBJ2-7	NA	TGTGCCAGCAGTGAAGCAGTAGGGGCCTACGAGCAGTACTTC	CASSEAVGAYEQYF
TRBV5-6	few	TRBJ2-7	NA	TGTGCCAGCAGCCGGAACAGGGAAGGCCCCTACGAGCAGTACTTC	CASSRNREGPYEQYF
TRBV7-2	NA	TRBJ1-4	NA	TGTGCCAGCAGCTTAGTCCCGGGGTTTAATGAAAAACTGTTTTTT	CASSLVPGFNEKLFF
TRBV7-2	NA	TRBJ2-3	NA	TGTGCCAGCAGCTTAGTGAACTATCCCACAGATACGCAGTATTTT	CASSLVNYPTDTQYF
TRBV30	NA	TRBJ1-4	TRBD1	TGTGCCTGGAGTCCCCACCCGGGACAGGGGAATGAAAAACTGTTTTTT	CAWSPHPGQGNEKLFF
TRBV28	NA	TRBJ1-1	TRBD1	TGTGCCAGCAGACCAACAGGGGGCGTCACTGAAGCTTTCTTT	CASRPTGGVTEAFF
TRBV15	few	TRBJ1-2	NA	TGTGCCACCAGCAGAGATTTCGGTTATGGCTACACCTTC	CATSRDFGYGYTF
TRBV10-2	NA	TRBJ1-2	NA	TGCGCCAGCGCACCCGGGGGGCGGCCTGGCTACACCTTC	CASAPGGRPGYTF
TRBV5-1	NA	TRBJ1-3	NA	TGCGCCAGCAGCGCAAGCACCTTAGGGGCTGGAAACACCATATATTTT	CASSASTLGAGNTIYF
TRBV23-1	NA	TRBJ2-1	TRBD1	TGCGCCAGCAGGGACAGGGGGCCGGTTGAGCAGTTCTTC	CASRDRGPVEQFF
TRBV6-5	NA	TRBJ2-5	TRBD1	TGTGCCAGCAGTCCTCGGACAGGACAAGAGACCCAGTACTTC	CASSPRTGQETQYF
TRBV16	NA	TRBJ2-4	TRBD1	TGTGCCAGCAGCCGCACCATCGGACAGGGATACATTCAGTACTTC	CASSRTIGQGYIQYF
TRBV5-4	NA	TRBJ2-5	NA	TGTGCCAGCAGCTTTAATAGTGTGGCCCAGTACTTC	CASSFNSVAQYF
TRBV19	few	TRBJ1-5	TRBD1	TGTGCCAGTAGTGGGATCAGGGGGATATTTCGTAGCAATCAGCCCCAGCATTTT	CASSGIRGIFRSNQPQHF
TRBV15	NA	TRBJ2-5	TRBD2	TGTGCCACCAGCAGGGGACTAGCGGGTGGGGAGACCCAGTACTTC	CATSRGLAGGETQYF
TRBV19	NA	TRBJ2-1	NA	TGTGCCAGTAGTATAGTGTCGGGGGCCTACAATGAGCAGTTCTTC	CASSIVSGAYNEQFF
TRBV11-2	NA	TRBJ1-4	NA	TGTGCCAGCAGGAGCAATAATGAAAAACTGTTTTTT	CASRSNNEKLFF
TRBV5-1	NA	TRBJ1-1	TRBD1	TGCGCCAGCAGGCGGTACAGGGGGCTGGCGGCTGAAGCTTTCTTT	CASRRYRGLAAEAFF
TRBV2	once	TRBJ2-3	TRBD1	TGTGCCAGCAGTGAATTGGGGACAGGGGGAGATACGCAGTATTTT	CASSELGTGGDTQYF
TRBV19	NA	TRBJ1-3	NA	TGTGCCAGTAGCCGGCTAGGACAAGACTCTGGAAACACCATATATTTT	CASSRLGQDSGNTIYF
TRBV11-2	NA	TRBJ2-5	NA	TGTGCCAGCAGCGTTATAAAAGAGACCCAGTACTTC	CASSVIKETQYF
TRBV19	NA	TRBJ2-7	NA	TGTGCCAGTAGTCCCGGACAGACCTACGAGCAGTACTTC	CASSPGQTYEQYF
TRBV7-2	NA	TRBJ2-7	TRBD2	TGTGCCAGCAGCCCCCGAGGACTAGTCTACGAGCAGTACTTC	CASSPRGLVYEQYF